The 11 T cell receptor beta chains below all came from one sample that was sequenced in a study of T-cell reconstitution after alpha-beta-depleted transplantation in children. Library preparation (for TCRbeta) was performed with unique molecular identifiers. TCRdb reprocessed the PCR reads via MiXCR and lists one record per CDR3 protein. Altogether 500,000 to 750,000 distinct CDR3 sequences are present, over 25% being singletons, with the ten largest covering 35% to 40%. Specimen: PBMCs, collected before TCRalphabeta/CD19-depleted stem cell transplant. These receptors came from a boy younger than two with Wiskott-Aldrich syndrome, due to receive a stem cell transplant.

J is TRBJ2-7 and V is TRBV11-2, with 8 positions matching TRBD1. Germline V gene lookup returns CDR1 SGHAT and CDR2 FQNNGV. The CDR3 has 15 residues. The ends lost 5 bases at V and 4 bases at J; junction bases unmatched: 10. The CDR3 coding sequence is TGTGCCAGCAGCCCCTTCCGGACAGGGACATACGAGCAGTACTTC. This sequence encodes CASSPFRTGTYEQYF.

The genes are TRBV20-1 and TRBJ2-3; TRBD2 matches at 7 bases. Germline values: CDR1 DFQATT, CDR2 SNEGSKA (reference sequence). The CDR3 extends over 14 amino acids. After removal of 5 bases from V and 1 base from J, the junction contained 6 bases not matched to a gene. The CDR3 DNA sequence: TGCAGTGCTGTGGCTGGGAGGGGCACAGATACGCAGTATTTT. Amino acid sequence: CSAVAGRGTDTQYF.

This chain joins TRBV12-3 or TRBV12-4 and TRBJ2-1; 9 nucleotides align to TRBD1. This CDR3 region has 16 residues. V shed 4 bases, J shed 5 bases, and the junction held 9 bases outside the gene matches. CDR3 residues: CASSSHRDRANNEQFF. The CDR3 nucleotides are TGTGCCAGCAGTTCCCACCGGGACAGGGCTAACAATGAGCAGTTCTTC.

This clonotype has only a few counts. This chain links TRBV12-3 or TRBV12-4 with TRBJ1-2, with a possible D match to TRBD1 (5 bases). The CDR3 is 13 residues long. V lost 3 bases to trimming and J lost 4 bases, with 9 bases between them. The CDR3 nucleotides read TGTGCCAGCAGTTTCGGACACCGCTATGGCTACACCTTC. Its translation: CASSFGHRYGYTF.

This clonotype occurred a few times. The DNA of the CDR3 is TGTGCCAGCAGTTCTGCCGGGGTAGCGGGCAATGAGCAGTTCTTC. Its protein is CASSSAGVAGNEQFF. The gene calls are TRBV28 and TRBJ2-1; the match to TRBD2 covers 7 bases. V dropped 4 bases and J dropped 6; count of bases not matched to a gene: 9. Germline V lookup: CDR1 MDHEN, CDR2 SYDVKM. The CDR3 is made up of 15 amino acids.

CDR3 nucleotides: TGCAGTGCTAGCCCGCTAGCGGGAGTCACAGATACGCAGTATTTT. It specifies CSASPLAGVTDTQYF. The chain couples TRBV20-1 to TRBJ2-3, with 10 bases identical to TRBD2. The ends lost 3 bases at V and 2 bases at J; junction bases unmatched: 5. Germline CDR1 reads DFQATT; CDR2 reads SNEGSKA (reference sequence). The CDR3 extends over 15 amino acids.

This clonotype has more than one count but fewer than ten. The J gene is TRBJ1-1, the V gene TRBV10-2; TRBD1 matches 7 bases. In germline, CDR1 is WSHSY, CDR2 SAAADI. V lost 3 bases to trimming and J lost 0 bases; unmatched junction nucleotides: 4. This CDR3 comprises 15 residues. Written as DNA, the CDR3 is TGCGCCAGCAGTGACCCTGGGACAGTGAACACTGAAGCTTTCTTT. Protein product: CASSDPGTVNTEAFF.

The chain joins TRBV29-1 to TRBJ2-1; D gene ambiguous. Germline CDR1 reads SQVTM; CDR2 reads ANQGSEA. This CDR3 contains 13 residues. Deletions cut 1 base from V and 4 bases from J, with 8 bases between. The CDR3, as DNA: TGCAGCGTTGAAGGGGAACGGTACAATGAGCAGTTCTTC. Translated: CSVEGERYNEQFF.

J is TRBJ2-7 and V is TRBV12-2; TRBD1 is the table's D call and was not checked against the DNA. TRBV12-2 is tagged as a pseudogene. The CDR3 consists of 16 residues. Written as DNA, the CDR3 is TGTGCAAGTCGCTTCGGGGGGGGGCAGGACATCTACGAGCAGTACTTC. Protein: CASRFGGGQDIYEQYF.

This clonotype was recorded only once. The chain joins TRBV7-2 to TRBJ2-1, with D unresolved. Trimming removed 3 bases from V and 4 bases from J, with 13 bases in between. This CDR3 is built from 15 residues. Germline-derived CDR1 and CDR2 are SGHTA and FQGNSA. This CDR3 reads CASSFRSLGYNEQFF. In DNA, the CDR3 is TGTGCCAGCAGCTTTCGATCCCTTGGGTACAATGAGCAGTTCTTC.

This sequence joins TRBV20-1 and TRBJ1-1; D is possibly TRBD1 (5 bases). This CDR3 spans 13 amino acids. V lost 4 bases, J lost 6 bases, and 15 bases lay in between. CDR1 and CDR2 (germline): DFQATT, SNEGSKA (reference sequence). CDR3 sequence: CSATGTGTPEAFF. DNA of the CDR3: TGCAGTGCTACCGGGACGGGGACCCCTGAAGCTTTCTTT.